This T cell receptor beta chain was sequenced for a study of blood T cell repertoires in COVID-19. In the study overall: The United States, Italy and Spain provided the acute and convalescent COVID-19 samples. T cells, B-cell-depleted T cells, or PBMCs provided the cDNA or gDNA that served as material.

Authors' analysis steps: The authors estimated nucleated cell counts from reference gene primer amplification. The method was immunoSEQ multiplex PCR; TCRdb's version includes in-frame clones alone and lacks a portion of them. That table supplies the V and J calls and clone size; D and trimming were determined from the DNA. Found here are 65,000 to 70,000 clones, 65% to 85% of them singletons; the top ten hold roughly 4.5%. Trimming at V came to 5 bases and at J to 6 bases, leaving 9 bases not matched to a gene. Germline CDR1 ENHRY, CDR2 SYGVKD. The CDR3 consists of 14 residues. This chain connects TRBV10-3 to TRBJ2-7; TRBD2 agrees at 8 bases. The TCR sequence derives from a woman aged 60 to 75 with acute or convalescent COVID-19. Sequenced sample: peripheral blood. CDR3 in amino acids: CAISHGGAGIEQYF. CDR3 nucleotides: TGTGCCATCAGTCACGGGGGGGCCGGGATCGAGCAGTACTTC.